Below, 19 T cell receptor beta chains from the same sample are listed, as sequenced in a study of cytomegalovirus exposure and HLA in healthy donors. Primers: 60 Vbeta forward and 13 Jbeta reverse. Some clones are missing from TCRdb's copy, which holds only in-frame ones; the method was immunoSEQ multiplex PCR. The table has approximately 170,000 clones, over 70% seen once. Sequencing was performed on PBMCs. Receptors originate from a woman in her twenties or thirties in good health and CMV-seropositive.

This clone has only one observation. The chain is built from TRBV19 and TRBJ1-5; 9 nucleotides agree with TRBD1. The V gene end was trimmed by 6 bases and the J gene end by 7 bases; junction bases not matched to a gene: 7. CDR3 length: 14 residues. CDR1 LNHDA and CDR2 SQIVND come from the germline V gene (reference sequence). CDR3 amino acids: CASSTTGGGQPQHF. The CDR3 coding sequence is TGTGCCAGTAGCACCACAGGGGGCGGCCAGCCCCAGCATTTT.

V and J are TRBV2 and TRBJ1-2; weak D call: TRBD1 (5 bases). In germline, CDR1 is SNHLY, CDR2 FYNNEI. Trimming took off 4 bases at V and 6 bases at J, with 18 bases between the two ends. The CDR3 runs 15 residues. This CDR3 reads CASSALAAPGDGYTF. CDR3 in DNA: TGTGCCAGCAGTGCCCTTGCGGCCCCGGGGGATGGCTACACCTTC.

The chain links TRBV6-4 to TRBJ1-5; the match to TRBD1 covers 7 bases. Per the germline V gene, CDR1 is MRHNA and CDR2 is SNTAGT. With V trimmed by 2 bases and J by 5 bases, 3 bases remained unmatched. CDR3 length: 14 amino acids. The CDR3 DNA reads TGTGCCAGCAGTGACGGGGACAGCTATCAGCCCCAGCATTTT. Translation: CASSDGDSYQPQHF.

The chain links TRBV6-5 to TRBJ2-7; 7 bases map to TRBD1. Unmatched junction bases numbered 8, after V lost 7 bases and J lost 2 bases. CDR1 and CDR2 from the germline V gene are MNHEY and SVGAGI. The CDR3 runs 14 residues. The CDR3 DNA is TGTGCCAGCACCCCGGGACAGCTACCCTACGAGCAGTACTTC. Protein: CASTPGQLPYEQYF.

The rearrangement joins TRBV19 to TRBJ1-3, with 7 bases matching TRBD1. This CDR3 has 15 residues. Unmatched junction bases numbered 7, after V lost 6 bases and J lost 2 bases. The V gene's germline CDR1 is LNHDA and CDR2 SQIVND (reference sequence). DNA of the CDR3: TGTGCCAGTAGAAGACAGGGCAGCGCTGGAAACACCATATATTTT. This sequence encodes CASRRQGSAGNTIYF.

The rearrangement uses TRBV19 and TRBJ2-3, with D unclear. V was clipped by 2 bases and J by 11 bases, with 17 bases between them. This CDR3 contains 14 residues. Looked up from germline, CDR1 is LNHDA and CDR2 is SQIVND (reference sequence). This CDR3 reads CASSIKRASLEQYF. CDR3 nucleotide sequence: TGTGCCAGTAGTATAAAGCGCGCCTCTTTGGAGCAGTATTTT.

J is TRBJ1-2 and V is TRBV6-6; TRBD1 is a possible D gene (6 bases). The V and J ends lost 11 bases and 0 bases respectively, with 16 bases between them. This CDR3 comprises 14 residues. Germline V gene data show CDR1 as MNHNY and CDR2 as SVGAGI (reference sequence). In DNA form, the CDR3 reads TGTGCCGCCTCCGGGACACTGTCTAACTATGGCTACACCTTC. Translating gives CAASGTLSNYGYTF.

V and J are TRBV5-5 and TRBJ2-7; D gene uncertain. Germline-derived CDR1 and CDR2 are SGHKS and YYEKEE (reference sequence). The V end lost 7 bases, the J end lost 0 bases, and 14 bases lay between the germline ends. This CDR3 is 14 amino acids long. The CDR3 nucleotides read TGTGCCAGCGAATCCGTCACTGACTCCTACGAGCAGTACTTC. Residues: CASESVTDSYEQYF.

This chain uses TRBV25-1 with TRBJ2-3, with 16 bases lining up with TRBD2. Germline V gene lookup returns CDR1 MGHDK and CDR2 SYGVNS. Trimming at V came to 8 bases and at J to 4 bases, leaving 3 bases not matched to a gene. The CDR3 runs to 15 residues. DNA for the CDR3: TGTGCCAGCGGGGGGACTAGCGGGAGGGCAGATACGCAGTATTTT. This codes for CASGGTSGRADTQYF.

The gene calls are TRBV28 and TRBJ2-7; perhaps TRBD2 as D (6 bases). V was shortened by 8 bases and J by 7 bases, with 15 bases between the two germline ends. This CDR3 spans 12 amino acids. Germline lookup yields CDR1 MDHEN and CDR2 SYDVKM. The DNA of the CDR3 is TGTGCCAGCGACGGGGCGGGGCGTGAGCAGTACTTC. Protein product: CASDGAGREQYF. The full variable domain, rest sourced from reference TRBV28 and TRBJ2-7, is DVKVTQSSRYLVKRTGEKVFLECVQDMDHENMFWYRQDPGLGLRLIYFSYDVKMKEKGDIPEGYSVSREKKERFSLILESASTNQTSMYLCASDGAGREQYFGPGTRLTVT.

This sequence joins TRBV5-4 and TRBJ1-5; D call uncertain. The length of the CDR3 is 14 residues. Trimming left V 0 bases short and J 7 bases short, with 11 bases between. In germline, CDR1 is SGHNT, CDR2 YYREEE (reference sequence). CDR3 in DNA: TGTGCCAGCAGCTTGGCGGGTCCGGGACAGCCCCAGCATTTT. As protein: CASSLAGPGQPQHF.

This chain uses TRBV6-1 with TRBJ1-1, with a tentative D call TRBD1 (6 bases). V was cut by 11 bases and J by 7 bases, with 20 bases left in between. CDR3 length equals 13 residues. Germline assignment: CDR1 MNHNS and CDR2 SASEGT. For the CDR3, the DNA is TGTGCCCGCTGTGTTCAGGGGAAGGATGAAGCTTTCTTT. Amino acid sequence: CARCVQGKDEAFF.

This clone was seen only once. The chain is built from TRBV5-5 and TRBJ2-7, with TRBD2 matching 10 bases. Looked up from germline, CDR1 is SGHKS and CDR2 is YYEKEE (reference sequence). With V trimmed by 3 bases and J by 6 bases, 6 bases remained unmatched. CDR3 length: 14 residues. The CDR3 protein is CASSSLAGVSEQYF. The CDR3 DNA sequence: TGTGCCAGCAGCTCCCTAGCGGGGGTTAGCGAGCAGTACTTC.

The chain is built from TRBV2 and TRBJ2-7, with D unclear. The CDR3 runs 12 residues. Germline loops: CDR1 SNHLY, CDR2 FYNNEI. Trimming cost V 6 bases and J 2 bases, with 8 bases left between them. The CDR3 sequence: CASRTAPYEQYF. The DNA of the CDR3 is TGTGCCAGCAGAACAGCCCCCTACGAGCAGTACTTC.

This clone occurred many times. In DNA form, the CDR3 reads TGCGCCAGCAGCCCCCAGGGGGCCTGGAGCACTGAAGCTTTCTTT. Translated: CASSPQGAWSTEAFF. This chain connects TRBV5-1 to TRBJ1-1; 8 bases line up with TRBD1. Germline V gene lookup returns CDR1 SGHRS and CDR2 YFSETQ. V gave up 4 bases and J gave up 4 bases; unmatched junction bases: 9. This CDR3 is built from 15 residues.

This clone was seen a few times. This rearrangement joins TRBV25-1 to TRBJ2-3, with D maybe TRBD2 (5 bases). This CDR3 is 15 amino acids long. With 1 base removed from V and 5 bases from J, the gap between germline ends came to 13 bases. In germline, CDR1 is MGHDK, CDR2 SYGVNS. For the CDR3, the DNA is TGTGCCAGCAGTGAATGGCGGGCCAGGCAAGATACGCAGTATTTT. This sequence encodes CASSEWRARQDTQYF.

The chain links TRBV21-1 to TRBJ2-7; the table calls TRBD1, which could not be checked here. TRBV21-1 constitutes a pseudogene. This CDR3 is 15 amino acids long. The CDR3 loop is CASTLGTGGSYEQYF. Here the CDR3 DNA reads TGTGCCAGCACCCTAGGGACAGGGGGCTCCTACGAGCAGTACTTC.

J is TRBJ1-1 and V is TRBV16; 8 nucleotides align to TRBD1. Germline-derived CDR1 and CDR2 are KGHSY and FQNENV. This CDR3 has 14 residues. Losses at the gene ends were 3 bases for V and 6 bases for J; bases not matched to a gene: 6. The CDR3 reads CASSHAGGASEAFF. CDR3 in DNA: TGTGCCAGCAGCCACGCAGGGGGCGCGTCTGAAGCTTTCTTT. Together with reference TRBV16 and TRBJ1-1, the CDR3 gives the full variable domain: GEEVAQTPKHLVRGEGQKAKLYCAPIKGHSYVFWYQQVLKNEFKFLISFQNENVFDETGMPKERFSAKCLPNSPCSLEIQATKLEDSAVYFCASSHAGGASEAFFGQGTRLTVV.

This clone has only a few counts. The chain links TRBV10-2 to TRBJ1-2; D gene unclear. CDR3 length: 14 amino acids. The V gene's germline CDR1 is WSHSY and CDR2 SAAADI. The V and J ends lost 7 bases and 8 bases respectively, with 20 bases between them. In DNA, the CDR3 is TGCGCCAGCACTCAGACGGGAAGCCCGAGGGGCTACACCTTC. The encoded protein is CASTQTGSPRGYTF.